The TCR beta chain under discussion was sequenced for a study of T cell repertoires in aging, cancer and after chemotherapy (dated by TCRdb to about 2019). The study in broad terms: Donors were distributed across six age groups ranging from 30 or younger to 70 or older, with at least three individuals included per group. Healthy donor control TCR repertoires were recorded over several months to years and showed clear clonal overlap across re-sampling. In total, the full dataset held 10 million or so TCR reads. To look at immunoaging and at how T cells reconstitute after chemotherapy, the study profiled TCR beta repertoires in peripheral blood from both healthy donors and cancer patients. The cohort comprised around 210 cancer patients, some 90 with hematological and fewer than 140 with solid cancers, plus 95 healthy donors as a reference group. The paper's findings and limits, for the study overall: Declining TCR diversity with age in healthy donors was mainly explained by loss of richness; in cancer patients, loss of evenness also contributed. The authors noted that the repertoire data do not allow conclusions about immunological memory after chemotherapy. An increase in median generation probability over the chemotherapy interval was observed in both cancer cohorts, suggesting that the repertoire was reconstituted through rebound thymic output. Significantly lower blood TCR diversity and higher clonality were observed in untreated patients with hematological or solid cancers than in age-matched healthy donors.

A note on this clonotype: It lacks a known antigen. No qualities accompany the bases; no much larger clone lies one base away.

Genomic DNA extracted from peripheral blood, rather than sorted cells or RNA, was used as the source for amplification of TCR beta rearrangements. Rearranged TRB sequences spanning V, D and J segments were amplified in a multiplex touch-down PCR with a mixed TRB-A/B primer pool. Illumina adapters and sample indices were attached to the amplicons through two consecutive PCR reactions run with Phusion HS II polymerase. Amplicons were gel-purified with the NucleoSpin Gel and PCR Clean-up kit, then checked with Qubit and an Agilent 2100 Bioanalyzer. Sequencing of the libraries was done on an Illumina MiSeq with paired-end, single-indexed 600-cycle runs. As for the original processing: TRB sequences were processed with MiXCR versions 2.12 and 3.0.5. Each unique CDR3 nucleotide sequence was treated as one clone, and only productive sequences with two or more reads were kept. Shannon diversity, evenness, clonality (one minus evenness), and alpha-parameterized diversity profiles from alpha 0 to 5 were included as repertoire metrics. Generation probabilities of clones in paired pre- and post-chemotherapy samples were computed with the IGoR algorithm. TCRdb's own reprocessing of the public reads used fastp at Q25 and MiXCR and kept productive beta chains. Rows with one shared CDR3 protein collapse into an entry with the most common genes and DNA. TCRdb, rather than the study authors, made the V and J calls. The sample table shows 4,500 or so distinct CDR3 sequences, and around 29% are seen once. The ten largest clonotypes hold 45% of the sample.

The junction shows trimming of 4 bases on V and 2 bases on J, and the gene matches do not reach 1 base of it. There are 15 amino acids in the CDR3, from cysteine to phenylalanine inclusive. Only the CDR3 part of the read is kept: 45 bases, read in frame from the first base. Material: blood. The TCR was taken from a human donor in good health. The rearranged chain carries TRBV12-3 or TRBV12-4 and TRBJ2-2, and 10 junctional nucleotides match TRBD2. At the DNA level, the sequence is TGTGCCAGCAGTTCTAGCGGGAGAAACACCGGGGAGCTGTTTTTT. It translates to CASSSSGRNTGELFF.